The sequence of this T cell receptor (beta chain) was determined in a study of T cells in Graves' hyperthyroidism and ophthalmopathy (dated by TCRdb to between 2017 and 2020). A note on the overall study: Peripheral blood was sampled at the time of initial diagnosis, prior to any treatment. Prospective prediction of ophthalmopathy was tested in an independent validation cohort of 18 to 20 hyperthyroidism patients and around 16 patients who later progressed to ophthalmopathy. After blood sampling, hyperthyroidism patients were treated with methimazole at a starting dose of 30 mg daily, and ophthalmopathy patients were treated with high-dose intravenous methylprednisolone. The 80 to 100 discovery patients were randomly divided into training and test sets at a 7:3 ratio. The paper reports TCR Vbeta CDR3 sequencing of over 120 peripheral blood samples: 40 or so ophthalmopathy, about 75 hyperthyroidism and around 17 progressor patients. To identify TCR V-J signatures that set the groups apart, the researchers used a discovery cohort of 90 to 100 patients, made up of 43 with Graves' ophthalmopathy and some 56 with stable Graves' hyperthyroidism. In about 6 Graves' hyperthyroidism patients, the study also compared T-cell repertoires from thyroid tissue with T-cell repertoires from blood.

Hyperthyroidism patients were aged 18 to 65 years and newly diagnosed, with disease duration of less than 2 months. Any patient with an uncontrolled infection, another autoimmune disease, pregnancy or lactation was excluded. Diagnoses were based on clinical symptoms, serum thyroxine and TRAb, thyroid ultrasound and orbital computed tomography. For progressor patients, blood was drawn at the first diagnosis of hyperthyroidism, before any ophthalmopathy symptoms had appeared. Ficoll-Paque density gradient centrifugation was used to isolate PBMCs from around 10 ml of fresh peripheral blood. Progressor patients were initially diagnosed with Graves' hyperthyroidism and developed ophthalmopathy during follow-up. Total RNA was extracted using Trizol reagent, and RNA quality was assessed on an Agilent 2100 Bioanalyzer. Amplification of TCR beta CDR3 regions was carried out from RNA transcripts. The first round of RT-PCR for the TCR CDR3 was performed with the HTBI primer set and the Qiagen OneStep RT-PCR kit. Libraries were constructed in a second round of multiplex PCR, after which size selection and purification were carried out. Paired-end sequencing of the libraries was performed with 100 bp reads on an Illumina HiSeq2000. The paper's data handling went like this. Raw data were processed with SOAPnuke, discarding reads with adapters, uncalled bases, mean Phred below 15, or no exact constant-primer or identifier match. High-quality paired reads were merged using COPE v1.2.5, and each unique nucleotide sequence was defined as a clonotype. Clonotypes were aligned to IMGT TRBV, TRBD and TRBJ reference segments using MiTCR v1.1. The analysis included only V-J combinations with a frequency above 0.0001, which together covered 99% to 99.2% of the repertoires. The TCS score was defined as the ratio of F50 (clonal expansion) to E x V (chaos), calculated using BLOSUM62-based TCRdist between CDR3 peptides within each V-J. Welch's t-statistics and random forest reduced 500 to 550 V-J features to fewer than 15, which were used in a naive Bayes classifier (R e1071). TCRdb's own reprocessing of the public reads used fastp at Q25 and MiXCR and kept productive beta chains. Each entry merges the rows of one CDR3 protein and shows their most common DNA and genes. The V and J calls here are based on TCRdb, not the publication. The sample contains about 160,000 distinct CDR3 sequences, less than 10% of them found a single time. The biggest ten clones account for around 20% of the sample.

This clonotype was picked up many times. The specificity of this receptor is unknown. Base qualities are not provided; no much larger clone lies one nucleotide away. The germline V gene (reference sequence) provides CDR1 LNHDA and CDR2 SQIVND. The CDR3 runs 12 residues from the cysteine to the phenylalanine. Only the CDR3 DNA is retained, 36 bases long and in frame from the first base. At the junction V is shortened by 9 bases and J by 4 bases; bases outside the gene matches: 2. Overall results and qualifications from the work: Ophthalmopathy was separated from stable hyperthyroidism by a 13 V-J signature model, with around 88% sensitivity and about 81% specificity obtained in cross-validation and 80%/75% obtained in testing. In validation, progression to ophthalmopathy was predicted by the model with about 70% sensitivity and roughly 72% specificity, a median of approximately 6.5 months before onset. Sample size was not statistically predetermined, and investigators were not blinded to group allocation. Most expanded thyroid clonotypes (frequency above 0.001) were also found in blood, which suggests that blood repertoires may mirror thyroid immune responses.

This chain joins TRBV19 to TRBJ2-5; 10 bases in between match TRBD2. The sample consisted of blood. The TCR comes from a woman in her late teens or twenties with Graves' hyperthyroidism that later progressed to Graves' ophthalmopathy. The nucleotide sequence reads as follows: TGTGCCAGCCGGACTAGCGGAGAGACCCAGTACTTC. The resulting protein is CASRTSGETQYF.